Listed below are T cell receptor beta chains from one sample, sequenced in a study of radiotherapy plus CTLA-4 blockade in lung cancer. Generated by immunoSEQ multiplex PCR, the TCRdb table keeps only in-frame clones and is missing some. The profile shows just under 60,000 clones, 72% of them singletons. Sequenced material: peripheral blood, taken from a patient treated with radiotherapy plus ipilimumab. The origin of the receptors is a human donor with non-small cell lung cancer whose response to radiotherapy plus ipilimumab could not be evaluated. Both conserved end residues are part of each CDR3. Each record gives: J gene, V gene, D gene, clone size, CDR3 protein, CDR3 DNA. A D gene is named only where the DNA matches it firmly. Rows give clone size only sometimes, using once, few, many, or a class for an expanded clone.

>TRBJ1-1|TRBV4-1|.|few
CASSQAPRRIEAFF
TGCGCCAGCAGCCAAGCCCCTAGGCGGATCGAAGCTTTCTTT
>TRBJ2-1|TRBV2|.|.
CASSERTGSSNEQFF
TGTGCCAGCAGTGAGCGTACAGGGTCGAGTAATGAGCAGTTCTTC
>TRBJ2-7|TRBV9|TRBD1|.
CASSFGDRGLYEQYF
TGTGCCAGCAGCTTCGGAGACAGGGGGCTCTACGAGCAGTACTTC
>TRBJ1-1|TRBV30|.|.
CAWSVSYRVEAFF
TGTGCCTGGAGTGTCTCTTACAGGGTTGAAGCTTTCTTT
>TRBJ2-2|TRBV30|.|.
CAWSVPRGGFTGELFF
TGTGCCTGGAGTGTACCCAGGGGAGGGTTCACCGGGGAGCTGTTTTTT
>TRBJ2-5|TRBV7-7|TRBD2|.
CASSFQAGGETQYF
TGTGCCAGCAGTTTTCAAGCCGGGGGGGAGACCCAGTACTTC
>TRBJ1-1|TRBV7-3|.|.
CASSSTVNTEAFF
TGTGCCAGCAGCTCCACAGTGAACACTGAAGCTTTCTTT
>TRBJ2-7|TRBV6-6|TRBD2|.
CASRRAGGSYEQYF
TGTGCCAGCAGAAGAGCGGGAGGTTCTTACGAGCAGTACTTC
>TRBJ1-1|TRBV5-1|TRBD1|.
CASSLTGTANTEAFF
TGCGCCAGCAGCTTAACCGGGACAGCAAACACTGAAGCTTTCTTT
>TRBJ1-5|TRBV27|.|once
CASSLREGLYQPQHF
TGTGCCAGCAGTTTAAGGGAGGGTCTTTATCAGCCCCAGCATTTT
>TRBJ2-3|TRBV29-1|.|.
CSVDSPTDTQYF
TGCAGCGTGGACAGTCCCACAGATACGCAGTATTTT
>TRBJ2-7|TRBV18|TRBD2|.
CASSPPAGGPHEQYF
TGTGCCAGCTCACCACCCGCGGGAGGGCCGCACGAGCAGTACTTC
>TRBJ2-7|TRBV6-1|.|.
CASSFTGSYEQYF
TGTGCCAGCAGCTTTACAGGGTCCTACGAGCAGTACTTC
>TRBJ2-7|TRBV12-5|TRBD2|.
CASGLEPLAGQYEQYF
TGTGCTAGTGGTTTGGAACCACTAGCGGGACAATACGAGCAGTACTTC
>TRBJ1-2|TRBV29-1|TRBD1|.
CSVVGQGVGYTF
TGCAGCGTTGTAGGACAGGGGGTTGGCTACACCTTC
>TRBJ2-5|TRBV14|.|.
CASSQVGGGFETQYF
TGTGCCAGCAGCCAAGTGGGGGGAGGATTCGAGACCCAGTACTTC
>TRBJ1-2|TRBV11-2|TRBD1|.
CASSLRTGTANYGYTF
TGTGCCAGCAGCTTACGGACAGGGACCGCTAACTATGGCTACACCTTC
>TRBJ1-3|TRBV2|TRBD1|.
CASRRQGTSGNTIYF
TGTGCCAGCAGACGACAGGGGACCTCTGGAAACACCATATATTTT
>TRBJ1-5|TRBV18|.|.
CASSPGDNQPQHF
TGTGCCAGCTCACCAGGAGACAATCAGCCCCAGCATTTT
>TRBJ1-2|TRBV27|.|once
CASSLGGYYGYTF
TGTGCCAGCAGTTTGGGGGGGTACTATGGCTACACCTTC
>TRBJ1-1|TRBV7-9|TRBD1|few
CASSTNRGSEAFF
TGTGCCAGCAGCACGAACAGGGGATCTGAAGCTTTCTTT
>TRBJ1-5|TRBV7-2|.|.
CASSLSGRNQPQHF
TGTGCCAGCAGCTTATCGGGGAGAAATCAGCCCCAGCATTTT
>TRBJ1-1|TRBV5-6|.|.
CASSLVRGWNTEAFF
TGTGCCAGCAGCTTGGTTCGGGGTTGGAACACTGAAGCTTTCTTT
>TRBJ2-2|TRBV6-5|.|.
CASSYWSTGELFF
TGTGCCAGCAGTTACTGGAGCACCGGGGAGCTGTTTTTT
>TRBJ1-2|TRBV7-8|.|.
CASSSLGAGVLDGYTF
TGTGCCAGCAGCAGTCTTGGGGCAGGGGTTTTGGATGGCTACACCTTC
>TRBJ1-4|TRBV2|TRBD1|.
CASSELGQGPQKLFF
TGTGCCAGCAGTGAATTGGGACAGGGGCCTCAAAAACTGTTTTTT